The source of this TCR beta chain is a study of T-cell memory formation after mild COVID-19. Points from the study as a whole: The study detected some responding clones in pre-infection memory, suggesting cross-reactive memory joined.

Notes on this clonotype: What it binds is unknown.

Constant-segment primers were used for 5'RACE, and the resulting TCR alpha and TCR beta cDNA libraries carried sample barcodes and UMIs. From the 5' RACE reads, TCRdb called clonotypes with MiXCR, one entry per CDR3 protein. The data hold about 50,000 distinct CDR3 sequences, with approximately 12% observed a single time. This CDR3 contains 17 residues. Trimming stripped 5 bases from V and 0 bases from J, with 14 bases between. Germline-derived CDR1 and CDR2 are SGHTA and FQGNSA. Source material: PBMCs or a T cell subset sorted from them (not recorded which). This rearrangement joins TRBV7-2 to TRBJ1-6; D is undetermined. The source of this sequence is a man younger than 35 who had mild COVID-19 (a few samples of this study predate the infection). Cell type and time point are not known. CDR3 loop: CASSRGSSSSYNSPLHF. The CDR3 nucleotides are TGTGCCAGCAGCCGGGGATCGAGTAGCTCCTATAATTCACCCCTCCACTTT.